The 9 T cell receptor beta chains below come from one sample, sequenced in a study of regulatory T cells in long-lasting Graves disease. In building TCR beta libraries, iRepertoire HTBI primers were used together with Arm-PCR of CDR3 regions. TCRdb called the multiplex PCR reads again in MiXCR, with one record for every CDR3 protein. This table holds about half a million distinct CDR3 sequences, roughly 23% found once. As for time point: persistent/refractory GD, antithyroid drugs over 5 years with positive TRAb. PBMC-derived RNA was used for the TCR library. This material consisted of peripheral blood mononuclear cells (PBMCs), taken when the disease was refractory, from a patient treated with antithyroid drugs. Every receptor here comes from a female donor with Graves disease.

The rearrangement uses TRBV19 and TRBJ2-2; D is perhaps TRBD1 or TRBD2 (5 bases each). CDR1 and CDR2 (germline): LNHDA, SQIVND (reference sequence). CDR3 size: 14 residues. The germline V and J ends were trimmed by 7 bases and 0 bases, with 9 bases remaining between them. The DNA of the CDR3 is TGTGCCAGTACCCCGGGACCGAACACCGGGGAGCTGTTTTTT. Amino acids: CASTPGPNTGELFF.

The CDR3: CASSQWVTGELFF. The CDR3 DNA follows: TGTGCCAGCAGTCAATGGGTGACCGGGGAGCTGTTTTTT. The V gene is TRBV7-3, the J gene TRBJ2-2; D ambiguous. V shed 6 bases and J shed 5 bases, with 10 bases lying between them. The germline gives CDR1 SGHTA, CDR2 FQGTGA. The CDR3 extends over 13 amino acids.

This clonotype was found many times. This chain connects TRBV28 to TRBJ1-1; D uncertain. This CDR3 contains 12 residues. Trimming cost V 6 bases and J 4 bases, with 9 bases left between them. CDR1 is MDHEN, CDR2 SYDVKM, per germline. CDR3 nucleotides: TGTGCCAGCAGCCAAAGTCCCACTGAAGCTTTCTTT. Translation gives CASSQSPTEAFF.

A few counts support this clonotype. The chain couples TRBV19 to TRBJ1-1, with 9 bases matching TRBD1. The CDR3 has 14 amino acids. CDR1 LNHDA and CDR2 SQIVND come from the germline V gene (reference sequence). After removal of 5 bases from V and 5 bases from J, the junction contained 6 bases not matched to a gene. The CDR3 coding sequence is TGTGCCAGTAGTTTCTGGACAGGGGAGACTGAAGCTTTCTTT. Translating gives CASSFWTGETEAFF.

V is TRBV20-1 and J is TRBJ1-6; D perhaps matches TRBD1 (5 bases). Germline assignment: CDR1 DFQATT and CDR2 SNEGSKA (reference sequence). This CDR3 is 12 amino acids long. The ends were cut back, 2 bases at V and 16 bases at J, with 15 bases in the middle. The CDR3 nucleotides read TGCAGTGCTAGACTACTAGCGGGGACTCTCCACTTT. Translated, it gives CSARLLAGTLHF.

The table lists this clonotype with many counts. The rearrangement uses TRBV12-3 or TRBV12-4 and TRBJ1-6; no firm D call. The CDR3 contains 16 residues. The V and J ends lost 5 bases and 2 bases respectively, with 13 bases between them. The CDR3 is CASSRRHTAYNSPLHF. Here the CDR3 DNA reads TGTGCCAGCAGTCGACGACATACCGCCTATAATTCACCCCTCCACTTT.

This clonotype was seen only a few times. V usage is TRBV6-1 and J usage is TRBJ2-5; 11 bases map to TRBD2. There are 13 residues in the CDR3. Germline loops: CDR1 MNHNS, CDR2 SASEGT. The J segment lost 5 bases and the V segment lost 6 bases, leaving 2 bases of the junction unmatched. CDR3 in DNA: TGTGCCAGCAGGACTAGCGGGAATGAGACCCAGTACTTC. Translated, it gives CASRTSGNETQYF.

This clonotype showed up many times. The rearrangement joins TRBV27 to TRBJ1-2; TRBD1 is a possible D gene (5 bases). The CDR3 consists of 14 residues. Germline V gene sequence: CDR1 MNHEY, CDR2 SMNVEV (reference sequence). Trimming cost V 2 bases and J 5 bases, with 12 bases left between them. CDR3 protein: CASSLDFAGYGYTF. DNA for the CDR3: TGTGCCAGCAGTTTAGATTTCGCAGGGTATGGCTACACCTTC.

Comments on this clonotype: With a much larger clone just one base away, this may be a read error. The gene calls are TRBV11-2 and TRBJ1-1; no reliable D call. CDR1 SGHAT and CDR2 FQNNGV come from the germline V gene. The CDR3 totals 14 residues. CDR3 bases: TGTGTCAGCAGCTTAGAAGGATTGAACACTGAAGCTTTCTTT. Translated, it gives CVSSLEGLNTEAFF.